Below are 6 T cell receptor beta chains sequenced from a single sample in a study of cytomegalovirus exposure and HLA in healthy donors (dated by TCRdb to about 2017). The receptor library was made with the immunoSEQ multiplex PCR assay. For the multiplex PCR, a mixture combining 60 forward primers for TCR Vbeta segments and 13 reverse primers for TCR Jbeta segments was used. TCRdb carries this immuneACCESS record with in-frame sequences only. Its versions omit some clonotypes, under half of them owing to an unresolved V gene in the studies checked, with the rest unexplained. The sample table records 150,000 to 200,000 clones; about 79% of these occur just once. The biggest ten clones account for about 14% of the sample. The sequenced sample was PBMCs. The receptors were sampled from a man in his fifties in good health and CMV-seropositive.

The chain is built from TRBV2 and TRBJ1-1, with no clear D. The germline gives CDR1 SNHLY, CDR2 FYNNEI. V lost 5 bases and J lost 7, with 8 bases in between. CDR3 size: 11 residues. The CDR3 DNA sequence: TGTGCCAGCAGTTGGTTAGATGAAGCTTTCTTT. This gives the protein CASSWLDEAFF.

V is TRBV11-2 and J is TRBJ2-3, with 7 nucleotides matching TRBD2. V shed 1 base, J shed 4 bases, and the junction held 5 bases outside the gene matches. The CDR3 is 15 residues long. The germline CDR1 and CDR2 sequences are SGHAT and FQNNGV. Here the CDR3 DNA reads TGTGCCAGCAGCTTAGGGACTAGAGCTCCAGATACGCAGTATTTT. Its translation: CASSLGTRAPDTQYF.

The J gene is TRBJ1-5, the V gene TRBV6-4; no reliable D call. The V end lost 9 bases, the J end lost 2 bases, and 11 bases lay between the germline ends. The V gene's germline CDR1 is MRHNA and CDR2 SNTAGT. CDR3 length: 13 residues. The CDR3: CASSPEGNQPQHF. Here the CDR3 DNA reads TGTGCCAGTTCTCCTGAGGGCAATCAGCCCCAGCATTTT.

The chain links TRBV18 to TRBJ2-1, with D possibly matching TRBD1 (6 bases). The CDR3 has 16 residues. Germline loops: CDR1 KGHSH, CDR2 LQKENI. The V and J ends lost 6 bases and 0 bases respectively, with 15 bases between them. CDR3 nucleotide sequence: TGTGCCAGCTCTCAGCAGGGGATTGGCTCCTACAATGAGCAGTTCTTC. Encoded protein: CASSQQGIGSYNEQFF. The variable domain in full, with the rest retrieved from reference TRBV18 and TRBJ2-1, is NAGVMQNPRHLVRRRGQEARLRCSPMKGHSHVYWYRQLPEEGLKFMVYLQKENIIDESGMPKERFSAEFPKEGPSILRIQQVVRGDSAAYFCASSQQGIGSYNEQFFGPGTRLTVL.

This sequence joins TRBV19 and TRBJ2-2; perhaps TRBD1 as D (6 bases). CDR1 is LNHDA, CDR2 SQIVND, per germline (reference sequence). This CDR3 has 18 residues. V gave up 5 bases and J gave up 5 bases, with 24 bases separating them. The CDR3 protein is CASSLGQLGPEETGELFF. DNA for the CDR3: TGTGCCAGTAGTCTCGGACAGTTGGGGCCGGAGGAAACCGGGGAGCTGTTTTTT.

V usage is TRBV18 and J usage is TRBJ2-4, with D possibly TRBD1 on 6 matching bases. The CDR3 extends over 14 amino acids. V was pared by 1 base and J by 8 bases, with 12 bases between. Germline V gene sequence: CDR1 KGHSH, CDR2 LQKENI. CDR3 region: CASSPQGKGDIQYF. The CDR3, as DNA: TGTGCCAGCTCACCACAGGGGAAGGGGGACATTCAGTACTTC.